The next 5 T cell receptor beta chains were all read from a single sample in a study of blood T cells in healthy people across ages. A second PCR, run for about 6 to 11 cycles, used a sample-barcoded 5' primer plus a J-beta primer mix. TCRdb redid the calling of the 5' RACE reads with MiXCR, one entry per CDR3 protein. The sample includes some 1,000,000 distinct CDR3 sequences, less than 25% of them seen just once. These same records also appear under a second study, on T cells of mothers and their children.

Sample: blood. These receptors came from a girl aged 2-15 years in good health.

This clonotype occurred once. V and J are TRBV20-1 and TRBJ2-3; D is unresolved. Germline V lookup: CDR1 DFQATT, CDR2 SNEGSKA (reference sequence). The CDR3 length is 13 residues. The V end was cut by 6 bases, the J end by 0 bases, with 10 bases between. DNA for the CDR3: TGCAGTGCGAGTTATGCTAGCACAGATACGCAGTATTTT. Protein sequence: CSASYASTDTQYF.

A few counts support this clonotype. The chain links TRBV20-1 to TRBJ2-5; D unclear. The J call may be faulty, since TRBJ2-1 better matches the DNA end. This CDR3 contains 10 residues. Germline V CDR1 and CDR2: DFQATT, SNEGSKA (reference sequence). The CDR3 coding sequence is TGCAGTGCTAGATTCAATGAGCAGTTCTTC. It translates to CSARFNEQFF.

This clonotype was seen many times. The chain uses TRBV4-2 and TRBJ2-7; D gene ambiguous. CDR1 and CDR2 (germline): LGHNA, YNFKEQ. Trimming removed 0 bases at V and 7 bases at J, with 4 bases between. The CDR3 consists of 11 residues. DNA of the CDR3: TGTGCCAGCAGCCAAGAAAGGGAGCAGTACTTC. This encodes CASSQEREQYF.

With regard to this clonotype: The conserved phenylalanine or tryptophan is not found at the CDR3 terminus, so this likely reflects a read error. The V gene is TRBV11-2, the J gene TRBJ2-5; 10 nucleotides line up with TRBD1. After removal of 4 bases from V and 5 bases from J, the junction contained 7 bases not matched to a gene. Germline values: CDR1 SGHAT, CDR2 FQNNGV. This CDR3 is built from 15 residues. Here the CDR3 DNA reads TGTGCCAGCAGCTACCCCGGGACAGGGGACGAGACCCAGTACCTC. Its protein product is CASSYPGTGDETQYL.

The CDR3 nucleotides read TGTGCCAGCAGTTTAGGAAATACGAATGGCTACACCTTC. This gives the protein CASSLGNTNGYTF. This sequence joins TRBV27 and TRBJ1-2; no firm D call. Trimming pared 2 bases from V and 6 bases from J, leaving 10 bases between. Germline-derived CDR1 and CDR2 are MNHEY and SMNVEV (reference sequence). This CDR3 comprises 13 residues.